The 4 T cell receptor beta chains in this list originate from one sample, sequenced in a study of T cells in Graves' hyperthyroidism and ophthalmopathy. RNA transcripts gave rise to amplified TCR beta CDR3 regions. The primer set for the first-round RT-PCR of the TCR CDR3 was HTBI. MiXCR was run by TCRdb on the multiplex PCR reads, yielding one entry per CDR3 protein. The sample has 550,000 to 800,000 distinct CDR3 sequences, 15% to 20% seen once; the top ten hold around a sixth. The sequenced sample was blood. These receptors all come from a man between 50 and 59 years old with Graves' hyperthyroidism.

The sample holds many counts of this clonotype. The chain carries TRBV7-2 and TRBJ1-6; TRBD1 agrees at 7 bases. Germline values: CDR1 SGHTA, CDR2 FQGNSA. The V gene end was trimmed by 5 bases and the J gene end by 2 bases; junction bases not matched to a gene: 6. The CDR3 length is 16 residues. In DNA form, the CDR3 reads TGTGCCAGCAGCCGCCAGACAGGGACCTATAATTCACCCCTCCACTTT. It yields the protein CASSRQTGTYNSPLHF.

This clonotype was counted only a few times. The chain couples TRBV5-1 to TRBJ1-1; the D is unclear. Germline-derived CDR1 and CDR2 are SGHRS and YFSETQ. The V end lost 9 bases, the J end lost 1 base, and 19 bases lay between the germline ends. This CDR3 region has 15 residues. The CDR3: CANRPSREWNTEAFF. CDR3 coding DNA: TGCGCCAACAGACCGTCGAGAGAATGGAACACTGAAGCTTTCTTT.

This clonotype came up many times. This CDR3 reads CASTRTSGSGQETQYF. The CDR3 DNA reads as TGTGCCAGTACCCGGACTAGCGGGAGCGGTCAAGAGACCCAGTACTTC. This sequence joins TRBV19 and TRBJ2-5, with TRBD2 identical over 13 bases. The germline gives CDR1 LNHDA, CDR2 SQIVND (reference sequence). This CDR3 is 16 amino acids long. J lost 2 bases, V lost 7 bases, and 7 bases had no gene match.

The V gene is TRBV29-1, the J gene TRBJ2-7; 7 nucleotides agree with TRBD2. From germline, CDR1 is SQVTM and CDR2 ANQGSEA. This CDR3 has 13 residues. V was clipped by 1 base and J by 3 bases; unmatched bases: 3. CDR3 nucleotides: TGCAGCGTTGAAGCTAGCGGAAACTACGAGCAGTACTTC. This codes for CSVEASGNYEQYF.